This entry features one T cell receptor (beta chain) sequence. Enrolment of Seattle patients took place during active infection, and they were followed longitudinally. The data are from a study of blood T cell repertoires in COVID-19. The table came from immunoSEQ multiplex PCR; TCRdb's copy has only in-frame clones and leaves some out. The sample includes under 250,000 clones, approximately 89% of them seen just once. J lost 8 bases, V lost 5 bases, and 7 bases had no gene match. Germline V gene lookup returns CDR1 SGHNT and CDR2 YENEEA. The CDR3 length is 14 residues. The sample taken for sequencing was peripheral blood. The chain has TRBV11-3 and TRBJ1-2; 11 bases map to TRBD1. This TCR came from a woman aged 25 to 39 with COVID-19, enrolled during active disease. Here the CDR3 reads CASSQGQGARGYTF. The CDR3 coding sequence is TGTGCCAGCAGCCAAGGACAGGGGGCGCGGGGCTACACCTTC.